Below are 21 T cell receptor beta chains sequenced from a single sample in a study of cytomegalovirus exposure and HLA in healthy donors. The PCR made use of 60 Vbeta and 13 Jbeta primers. Sequencing was performed with immunoSEQ multiplex PCR; in TCRdb, only in-frame clones are kept and a portion is missing. This repertoire shows roughly 200,000 clones, approximately 79% found once; its top ten account for about 4.6%. Specimen: PBMCs. The receptors originated from a young woman in good health and CMV-seropositive.

The V gene is TRBV30, the J gene TRBJ2-2; 8 bases are a match to TRBD2. CDR3 length equals 15 residues. The junction had 6 bases not matched to a gene; V was cut back by 5 bases and J by 1 base. Looked up from germline, CDR1 is GTSNPN and CDR2 is SVGIG (reference sequence). The CDR3, as DNA: TGTGCCTGGGGGGGGCTAGCGGGGAACACCGGGGAGCTGTTTTTT. Its translation is CAWGGLAGNTGELFF.

The chain employs TRBV9 and TRBJ2-2; 11 positions match TRBD2. After removal of 3 bases from V and 1 base from J, the junction contained 2 bases not matched to a gene. The germline CDR1 and CDR2 sequences are SGDLS and YYNGEE. This CDR3 is 16 amino acids long. CDR3 sequence (DNA): TGTGCCAGCAGCGCGACTAGCGGGGTGAACACCGGGGAGCTGTTTTTT. Its translation is CASSATSGVNTGELFF.

This clone showed up just once. The chain employs TRBV27 and TRBJ1-2; D is possibly TRBD1 (6 bases). CDR3 length: 13 amino acids. Germline V gives CDR1 MNHEY, CDR2 SMNVEV (reference sequence). Trimming left V 8 bases short and J 4 bases short, with 14 bases between. The chain's CDR3 is CASGTRGFYGYTF. CDR3 nucleotides: TGTGCCAGCGGGACGAGGGGGTTCTATGGCTACACCTTC.

This clone came up once. The chain is built from TRBV5-6 and TRBJ2-7; 8 bases line up with TRBD1. Per germline, CDR1 SGHDT and CDR2 YYEEEE. The CDR3 is 18 amino acids. After removal of 4 bases from V and 2 bases from J, the junction contained 17 bases not matched to a gene. CDR3: CASSLGVTGAETPYEQYF. In nucleotides, the CDR3 is TGTGCCAGCAGCCTCGGGGTGACAGGGGCCGAGACGCCCTACGAGCAGTACTTC.

This clone was found a few times. The rearrangement links TRBV7-2 to TRBJ2-5, with 12 bases that match TRBD2. The CDR3 totals 15 residues. V trimming: 6 bases; J trimming: 5 bases; junction bases outside the gene matches: 7. Germline CDR1 reads SGHTA; CDR2 reads FQGNSA. CDR3 DNA sequence: TGTGCCAGCAGGCCGACTAGCGGGAGAGGGGAGACCCAGTACTTC. It encodes CASRPTSGRGETQYF.

This chain connects TRBV27 to TRBJ1-3, with D unresolved. The V end lost 10 bases, the J end lost 2 bases, and 12 bases lay between the germline ends. Germline CDR1 MNHEY, CDR2 SMNVEV (reference sequence). CDR3 size: 13 residues. CDR3 DNA: TGTGCCACCAAAGGCGGTCCTGGAAACACCATATATTTT. Its translation: CATKGGPGNTIYF.

This rearrangement joins TRBV5-1 to TRBJ2-3; D ambiguous. V lost 2 bases and J lost 1, with 8 bases in between. The CDR3 sequence is 14 residues long. Germline lookup yields CDR1 SGHRS and CDR2 YFSETQ. CDR3 residues: CASSFGPGTDTQYF. The DNA for the CDR3 is TGCGCCAGCAGCTTTGGGCCAGGCACAGATACGCAGTATTTT.

CDR3 region: CASPHLAGGWETQYF. In DNA form, the CDR3 reads TGCGCCAGCCCCCACCTAGCGGGGGGTTGGGAGACCCAGTACTTC. The chain has TRBV10-1 and TRBJ2-5, with 11 bases matching TRBD2. Looked up from germline, CDR1 is WNHNN and CDR2 is SYGVQD (reference sequence). V lost 8 bases to trimming and J lost 5 bases; unmatched junction nucleotides: 10. This CDR3 region has 15 residues.

The chain is built from TRBV7-8 and TRBJ2-7, with 8 bases aligning to TRBD2. Trimming at V came to 3 bases and at J to 2 bases, leaving 6 bases not matched to a gene. Looked up from germline, CDR1 is SGHVS and CDR2 is FQNEAQ. The length of the CDR3 is 15 residues. CDR3 protein: CASSLRAGVTYEQYF. The CDR3 nucleotides read TGTGCCAGCAGCTTGAGAGCGGGAGTCACCTACGAGCAGTACTTC.

CDR3 nucleotides: TGTGCCAGCAGCCCTCGGGGTGGGGAGACCCAGTACTTC. Its translation is CASSPRGGETQYF. The genes are TRBV7-7 and TRBJ2-5, with D perhaps matching TRBD2 (5 bases). The V gene's germline CDR1 is SSHAT and CDR2 FNYEAQ (reference sequence). The germline V and J ends were trimmed by 5 bases and 5 bases, with 12 bases remaining between them. The CDR3 has 13 residues.

The V and J genes are TRBV2 and TRBJ1-2; 7 bases line up with TRBD1. The CDR3 is 16 residues long. Germline V gives CDR1 SNHLY, CDR2 FYNNEI. V lost 3 bases to trimming and J lost 0 bases; unmatched junction nucleotides: 7. In DNA, the CDR3 is TGTGCCAGCAGTGAGGGGGGACAGACAGCTAACTATGGCTACACCTTC. The encoded protein is CASSEGGQTANYGYTF.

This clone was detected only once. The chain employs TRBV30 and TRBJ1-3; D perhaps matches TRBD1 (5 bases). The CDR3 runs to 12 residues. V was pared by 1 base and J by 8 bases, with 9 bases between. Germline CDR1 GTSNPN, CDR2 SVGIG (reference sequence). CDR3 protein: CAWSATGDTIYF. In nucleotides, the CDR3 is TGTGCCTGGAGTGCCACAGGAGACACCATATATTTT.

The J gene is TRBJ2-7, the V gene TRBV7-9; a weak D match, TRBD1 (7 bases). In germline, CDR1 is SEHNR, CDR2 FQNEAQ (reference sequence). Trimming shortened V by 8 bases and J by 7 bases, and 18 bases separated the two germline ends. The CDR3 spans 13 residues. DNA of the CDR3: TGTGCCAGCGGGGGGCAGGGGGAAGAAGAGCAGTACTTC. It codes for CASGGQGEEEQYF.

V is TRBV7-9 and J is TRBJ2-1; D remains ambiguous. This CDR3 comprises 16 residues. The germline CDR1 and CDR2 sequences are SEHNR and FQNEAQ (reference sequence). The V end lost 5 bases, the J end lost 0 bases, and 14 bases lay between the germline ends. For the CDR3, the DNA is TGTGCCAGCAGCCCGGAGTCGCTTAGCTCCTACAATGAGCAGTTCTTC. Its translation: CASSPESLSSYNEQFF.

The chain has TRBV5-1 and TRBJ2-3; 13 bases are a match to TRBD2. Trimming removed 7 bases from V and 3 bases from J; junction bases left unmatched: 2. The CDR3 covers 14 residues. Germline CDR1 is SGHRS and CDR2 is YFSETQ. The CDR3 nucleotides are TGCGCCAGCGGGACTAGCGGGGCAACAGATACGCAGTATTTT. Translated, it gives CASGTSGATDTQYF.

This clone was seen a handful of times. V and J are TRBV5-1 and TRBJ2-1; 8 nucleotides align to TRBD2. Germline trimming cut 4 bases from V and 12 bases from J; bases unmatched to any gene: 9. CDR1 is SGHRS, CDR2 YFSETQ, per germline. The CDR3 totals 13 residues. The DNA of the CDR3 is TGCGCCAGCAGCCAAGAGACGGGACTAGGGCAGTTCTTC. As protein: CASSQETGLGQFF.

The gene calls are TRBV5-4 and TRBJ2-1, with a tentative D call TRBD1 (5 bases). Trimming cost V 4 bases and J 0 bases, with 11 bases left between them. Germline values: CDR1 SGHNT, CDR2 YYREEE (reference sequence). There are 15 residues in the CDR3. CDR3 amino acids: CASSADKSSYNEQFF. CDR3 DNA sequence: TGTGCCAGCAGCGCGGACAAAAGCTCCTACAATGAGCAGTTCTTC.

CDR3 nucleotide sequence: TGCGCCAGCAGCTCGGACAGGGGGCTCGGGAATGAGCAGTTCTTC. It encodes CASSSDRGLGNEQFF. The V gene is TRBV5-1, the J gene TRBJ2-1, with 11 bases fitting TRBD1. The germline CDR1 and CDR2 sequences are SGHRS and YFSETQ. Trimming took 3 bases from V and 7 from J; bases not matched to a gene: 6. This CDR3 spans 15 amino acids.

This chain uses TRBV5-4 with TRBJ2-1, with TRBD2 matching over 14 bases. V lost 3 bases to trimming and J lost 8 bases; unmatched junction nucleotides: 4. This CDR3 comprises 15 residues. Germline-derived CDR1 and CDR2 are SGHNT and YYREEE (reference sequence). CDR3 DNA: TGTGCCAGCAGCTCCCGACTAGCGGGAGGGGATGAGCAGTTCTTC. This translates into CASSSRLAGGDEQFF.

The chain combines TRBV7-9 with TRBJ2-7; 7 bases agree with TRBD1. Germline V gives CDR1 SEHNR, CDR2 FQNEAQ (reference sequence). The CDR3 consists of 15 residues. V shed 4 bases and J 4 bases; nucleotides not matched to a gene: 10. CDR3 protein: CASSWQVGQSYEQYF. CDR3 nucleotides: TGTGCCAGCAGCTGGCAGGTGGGACAGTCGTACGAGCAGTACTTC.

The chain uses TRBV27 and TRBJ2-5; TRBD1 aligns across 10 bases. Germline CDR1 MNHEY, CDR2 SMNVEV (reference sequence). The CDR3 runs 15 residues. J lost 2 bases, V lost 5 bases, and 5 bases had no gene match. The CDR3 region has the DNA TGTGCCAGCAGTCCTTGGGACAGGGGACAAGAGACCCAGTACTTC. Its protein product is CASSPWDRGQETQYF.